This T cell receptor beta chain came from a study of T cells after yellow fever vaccination. Study background: Low-cell-number fractions underwent preparation using SMART-Seq v4 Ultra Low Input.

This clonotype has more than one count but fewer than ten. Via MiXCR, TCRdb re-called the 5' RACE reads, giving one row per CDR3 protein. The sample consists of some 560,000 distinct CDR3 sequences, about a sixth of them appearing once. The germline gives CDR1 MNHEY, CDR2 SVGAGI. The CDR3 extends over 18 amino acids. Losses at the gene ends were 0 bases for V and 4 bases for J; bases not matched to a gene: 11. This TCR derives from a man aged 18 to 30 who received the YFV17D yellow fever vaccine. The sequences come from PBMCs, collected around 5 days after the first yellow fever vaccination. This chain links TRBV6-5 with TRBJ2-5; 10 nucleotides match TRBD2. CDR3 loop: CASSYSGTSGGAGETQYF. DNA for the CDR3: TGTGCCAGCAGTTACTCTGGAACGAGCGGGGGGGCCGGAGAGACCCAGTACTTC.